The 31 T cell receptor beta chains below come from one sample, sequenced in a study of shared clonotypes between healthy human individuals. The table came from immunoSEQ multiplex PCR; TCRdb's copy has only in-frame clones and leaves some out. The data show about 2.5 million clones, 85% to 95% seen once. The specimen was naive CD4+ T cells from PBMCs. The subset was: CD45RA+ positively selected. The receptors stem from a man in his late teens or twenties in good health. Some clones in this sample may be carry-over from other donors' samples.

The rearrangement links TRBV2 to TRBJ1-3; 7 nucleotides agree with TRBD1. After removal of 7 bases from V and 2 bases from J, the junction contained 2 bases not matched to a gene. This CDR3 contains 13 residues. Per germline, CDR1 SNHLY and CDR2 FYNNEI. CDR3 nucleotides: TGTGCCAGCACCACAGGGGCTGGAAACACCATATATTTT. Protein: CASTTGAGNTIYF.

The chain joins TRBV6-5 to TRBJ1-4, with a tentative D call TRBD1 (5 bases). The germline CDR1 and CDR2 sequences are MNHEY and SVGAGI. This CDR3 has 16 residues. V lost 2 bases, J lost 7 bases, and 17 bases lay in between. The DNA for the CDR3 is TGTGCCAGCAGTTACCTTCACAGCTCGAGGGGTGAAAAACTGTTTTTT. Amino acids: CASSYLHSSRGEKLFF.

The V and J genes are TRBV5-1 and TRBJ2-5; D not resolved. V gave up 4 bases and J gave up 3 bases, with 4 bases separating them. Germline V gives CDR1 SGHRS, CDR2 YFSETQ. The CDR3 extends over 11 amino acids. The CDR3, as DNA: TGCGCCAGCAGCGTCAAAGAGACCCAGTACTTC. Protein: CASSVKETQYF.

The genes are TRBV5-1 and TRBJ1-4; 8 bases fit TRBD1. The CDR3 sequence is 20 residues long. The V gene's germline CDR1 is SGHRS and CDR2 YFSETQ. The V segment lost 4 bases and the J segment 7 bases; nucleotides outside the gene matches: 24. The CDR3 spells CASSPTAGGLRQGISEKLFF. CDR3 bases: TGCGCCAGCAGCCCTACCGCCGGGGGCCTCCGACAGGGGATTTCTGAAAAACTGTTTTTT.

V usage is TRBV4-2 and J usage is TRBJ2-3, with 7 nucleotides matching TRBD2. CDR3 length: 17 residues. Germline loops: CDR1 LGHNA, CDR2 YNFKEQ. Losses at the gene ends were 0 bases for V and 4 bases for J; bases not matched to a gene: 10. The CDR3 region is CASSQDLRGRGSDTQYF. The CDR3 bases are TGTGCCAGCAGCCAAGATCTTCGCGGGAGAGGATCAGATACGCAGTATTTT.

This chain links TRBV14 with TRBJ1-4; possibly TRBD1 for D (6 bases). The germline gives CDR1 SGHDN, CDR2 FVKESK. V gave up 4 bases and J gave up 7 bases, with 19 bases separating them. This CDR3 is 16 amino acids long. The CDR3 DNA sequence: TGTGCCAGCAGCCCCAAGATCACAGGGAGGCGTGAAAAACTGTTTTTT. Protein sequence: CASSPKITGRREKLFF.

To note about this clone: This sample includes further DNA sequences coding for the same CDR3. V gene TRBV20-1 combines with J gene TRBJ2-5; D gene ambiguous. Germline V gene lookup returns CDR1 DFQATT and CDR2 SNEGSKA (reference sequence). With 5 bases removed from V and 4 bases from J, the gap between germline ends came to 5 bases. The CDR3 contains 10 residues. The CDR3 loop is CSAGGETQYF. The CDR3 DNA reads TGCAGTGCTGGCGGAGAGACCCAGTACTTC.

V and J are TRBV7-6 and TRBJ2-1, with 9 positions matching TRBD2. The germline V gene has CDR1 SGHVS and CDR2 FNYEAQ. The CDR3 sequence is 11 residues long. V gave up 6 bases and J gave up 10 bases; unmatched junction bases: 1. The CDR3 reads CASSSGREQFF. The CDR3 nucleotides read TGTGCCAGCAGTAGCGGGAGAGAGCAGTTCTTC.

This chain joins TRBV7-2 and TRBJ1-1, with TRBD1 matching over 7 bases. CDR3 length: 18 amino acids. CDR1 and CDR2 from the germline V gene are SGHTA and FQGNSA. Trimming removed 1 base from V and 2 bases from J; junction bases left unmatched: 13. The CDR3 protein is CASSLVTPRQGTNTEAFF. The CDR3 nucleotides read TGTGCCAGCAGCTTAGTTACCCCTCGACAGGGCACAAACACTGAAGCTTTCTTT.

This chain joins TRBV10-3 and TRBJ1-5; D ambiguous. The germline V gene encodes CDR1 ENHRY and CDR2 SYGVKD. The CDR3 consists of 13 residues. The ends were cut back, 10 bases at V and 3 bases at J, with 13 bases in the middle. The chain's CDR3 is CATEPGSNQPQHF. DNA of the CDR3: TGTGCCACCGAACCGGGGTCCAATCAGCCCCAGCATTTT.

In this sample, this clone turned up once. CDR3 sequence: CASSLPQGNTEAFF. CDR3 DNA: TGTGCCAGCAGCCTGCCCCAAGGGAACACTGAAGCTTTCTTT. The rearrangement links TRBV5-4 to TRBJ1-1; D remains unclear. Germline V CDR1 and CDR2: SGHNT, YYREEE (reference sequence). The CDR3 is 14 residues long. V gave up 4 bases and J gave up 1 base, with 11 bases separating them.

The chain joins TRBV6-1 to TRBJ1-3; D ambiguous. V lost 6 bases and J 0 bases, leaving 12 bases between the germline ends. CDR3 size: 15 residues. Per the germline V gene, CDR1 is MNHNS and CDR2 is SASEGT. The CDR3 sequence: CASSIQRYSGNTIYF. CDR3 nucleotides: TGTGCCAGCAGCATACAGCGATACTCTGGAAACACCATATATTTT.

The count of this clone is one. This chain links TRBV11-3 with TRBJ2-7; D gene uncertain. The CDR3 loop spans 12 amino acids. Germline V gene data show CDR1 as SGHNT and CDR2 as YENEEA. Between the trimmed V and J ends, which lost 5 bases and 6 bases, there was a span of 11 bases. Here the CDR3 DNA reads TGTGCCAGCAGCCCGGCTAGTGGCGAGCAGTACTTC. Its translation is CASSPASGEQYF.

The chain carries TRBV28 and TRBJ2-1; no clear D gene. Germline CDR1 is MDHEN and CDR2 is SYDVKM. V was cut by 2 bases and J by 7 bases, with 15 bases left in between. This CDR3 is 15 amino acids long. CDR3 in amino acids: CASSLRLPSSNEQFF. For the CDR3, the DNA is TGTGCCAGCAGTTTACGACTCCCCTCCTCGAATGAGCAGTTCTTC.

This rearrangement joins TRBV7-9 to TRBJ2-2; D may be TRBD1 (5 bases). Trimming pared 5 bases from V and 5 bases from J, leaving 9 bases between. CDR1 and CDR2 from the germline V gene are SEHNR and FQNEAQ (reference sequence). This CDR3 is 13 amino acids long. The CDR3 loop reads CASSQAGTGELFF. DNA for the CDR3: TGTGCCAGCAGCCAAGCAGGGACCGGGGAGCTGTTTTTT.

About this clone itself: Within the sample, other DNA sequences also encode this same CDR3. This chain connects TRBV28 to TRBJ2-4; tentatively, D is TRBD1 (6 bases). This CDR3 spans 15 amino acids. Per germline, CDR1 MDHEN and CDR2 SYDVKM. V shed 6 bases and J shed 0 bases, with 12 bases lying between them. The DNA for the CDR3 is TGTGCCAGCAGCCCCCAGGGGTTAGCCAAAAACATTCAGTACTTC. Amino acid sequence: CASSPQGLAKNIQYF.

Details on this clone: The sample contains more than one DNA sequence encoding this CDR3. The chain combines TRBV7-9 with TRBJ1-3; no definite D call. Germline CDR1 reads SEHNR; CDR2 reads FQNEAQ (reference sequence). V shed 7 bases and J shed 4 bases, with 5 bases lying between them. The CDR3 spans 11 residues. The CDR3 loop is CASTGGNTIYF. As DNA, the CDR3 is TGTGCCAGCACCGGGGGAAACACCATATATTTT.

The chain uses TRBV18 and TRBJ1-3, with TRBD1 identical over 9 bases. In germline, CDR1 is KGHSH, CDR2 LQKENI. V dropped 2 bases and J dropped 4; count of bases not matched to a gene: 9. The CDR3 has 17 amino acids. CDR3 DNA sequence: TGTGCCAGCTCACCATTAAACAGGGGGCGAGGAGGAAACACCATATATTTT. Its protein product is CASSPLNRGRGGNTIYF.

DNA of the CDR3: TGCGCCAGCAGCGGGCGGTGGGGTATCCAAGAGACCCAGTACTTC. It encodes CASSGRWGIQETQYF. V is TRBV4-3 and J is TRBJ2-5, with D uncertain. V lost 5 bases, J lost 1 base, and 14 bases lay in between. The germline CDR1 and CDR2 sequences are LGHNA and YSLEER. This CDR3 has 15 amino acids.

The V and J genes are TRBV9 and TRBJ2-5, with D perhaps TRBD2 (6 bases). This CDR3 has 16 residues. The germline V and J ends were trimmed by 2 bases and 5 bases, with 19 bases remaining between them. CDR1 SGDLS and CDR2 YYNGEE come from the germline V gene. The CDR3 reads CASSVSATRNGETQYF. The CDR3 DNA sequence: TGTGCCAGCAGCGTCAGCGCGACTAGAAATGGGGAGACCCAGTACTTC.

Worth noting for this clone: Other DNA sequences from this sample encode an identical CDR3 as well. The V gene is TRBV2, the J gene TRBJ2-7; no reliable D call. Germline V CDR1 and CDR2: SNHLY, FYNNEI. The CDR3 is 12 amino acids. Trimming removed 3 bases at V and 3 bases at J, with 6 bases between. CDR3 sequence reads: CASSDEVYEQYF. The CDR3 nucleotides read TGTGCCAGCAGTGATGAGGTCTACGAGCAGTACTTC.

This chain links TRBV5-1 with TRBJ1-3; D is uncertain. The germline V gene has CDR1 SGHRS and CDR2 YFSETQ. This CDR3 comprises 16 residues. V lost 1 base to trimming and J lost 3 bases, with 14 bases between them. This CDR3 reads CASSLRELSGGNTIYF. In nucleotides, the CDR3 is TGCGCCAGCAGCTTGAGGGAGCTTTCCGGTGGAAACACCATATATTTT.

The chain is built from TRBV28 and TRBJ2-5, with D possibly TRBD2 on 6 matching bases. This CDR3 has 16 amino acids. Germline CDR1 is MDHEN and CDR2 is SYDVKM. V lost 3 bases, J lost 0 bases, and 14 bases lay in between. The chain's CDR3 is CASSFAGLAYQETQYF. In nucleotides, the CDR3 is TGTGCCAGCAGTTTCGCGGGTCTAGCGTACCAAGAGACCCAGTACTTC.

The chain combines TRBV18 with TRBJ2-7; 8 bases agree with TRBD1. Looked up from germline, CDR1 is KGHSH and CDR2 is LQKENI. The CDR3 totals 15 residues. Germline trimming cut 4 bases from V and 1 base from J; bases unmatched to any gene: 6. The CDR3 bases are TGTGCCAGCTCACTTGGCCGACAGGGGTCCTACGAGCAGTACTTC. Translated, it gives CASSLGRQGSYEQYF.

This chain connects TRBV19 to TRBJ2-7; D is unclear. Germline V gives CDR1 LNHDA, CDR2 SQIVND (reference sequence). Trimming took off 4 bases at V and 4 bases at J, with 14 bases between the two ends. This CDR3 comprises 14 residues. The CDR3, as DNA: TGTGCCAGTAGTAGGAGCCAGCCGTTTTACGAGCAGTACTTC. As protein: CASSRSQPFYEQYF.

The chain employs TRBV5-4 and TRBJ2-1; 11 bases agree with TRBD2. The CDR3 spans 17 residues. V lost 0 bases and J lost 3; bases outside the gene matches: 5. The V gene's germline CDR1 is SGHNT and CDR2 YYREEE (reference sequence). CDR3 region: CASSLAGTSGRYNEQFF. CDR3 DNA sequence: TGTGCCAGCAGCTTGGCCGGGACTAGCGGCCGCTACAATGAGCAGTTCTTC. The whole variable domain, filled in from reference TRBV5-4 and TRBJ2-1, reads ETGVTQSPTHLIKTRGQQVTLRCSSQSGHNTVSWYQQALGQGPQFIFQYYREEENGRGNFPPRFSGLQFPNYSSELNVNALELDDSALYLCASSLAGTSGRYNEQFFGPGTRLTVL.

The chain has TRBV5-1 and TRBJ2-2; TRBD2 agrees at 7 bases. Germline V lookup: CDR1 SGHRS, CDR2 YFSETQ. Losses at the gene ends were 7 bases for V and 3 bases for J; bases not matched to a gene: 6. The CDR3 loop spans 14 amino acids. In DNA form, the CDR3 reads TGCGCCAGCCGGGACTACCAATACACCGGGGAGCTGTTTTTT. It codes for CASRDYQYTGELFF.

The V call is TRBV6-1, the J call TRBJ2-7, with D uncertain. The V end lost 8 bases, the J end lost 4 bases, and 9 bases lay between the germline ends. The CDR3 contains 11 residues. Germline assignment: CDR1 MNHNS and CDR2 SASEGT. CDR3 amino acids: CASDQSYEQYF. In DNA, the CDR3 is TGTGCCAGCGACCAGTCTTACGAGCAGTACTTC.

V gene TRBV6-5 combines with J gene TRBJ2-3; no definite D call. The germline V and J ends were trimmed by 7 bases and 0 bases, with 5 bases remaining between them. Germline V gives CDR1 MNHEY, CDR2 SVGAGI. The CDR3 contains 12 residues. This chain's CDR3 is CASIDSTDTQYF. The CDR3 bases are TGTGCCAGCATAGACAGCACAGATACGCAGTATTTT.

The J gene is TRBJ2-1, the V gene TRBV7-9, with D unclear. The CDR3 has 14 amino acids. V lost 4 bases to trimming and J lost 4 bases, with 11 bases between them. CDR1 is SEHNR, CDR2 FQNEAQ, per germline (reference sequence). CDR3 in DNA: TGTGCCAGCAGCTCCGCCGGCGGTTACAATGAGCAGTTCTTC. It specifies CASSSAGGYNEQFF.

This clone has just one count. This chain connects TRBV7-9 to TRBJ2-7; D perhaps matches TRBD2 (6 bases). With 1 base removed from V and 4 bases from J, the gap between germline ends came to 17 bases. The CDR3 is made up of 16 amino acids. CDR1 is SEHNR, CDR2 FQNEAQ, per germline (reference sequence). DNA for the CDR3: TGTGCCAGCAGCTTAGGGGGGGTTGGTCTGGGTTACGAGCAGTACTTC. Translation gives CASSLGGVGLGYEQYF.